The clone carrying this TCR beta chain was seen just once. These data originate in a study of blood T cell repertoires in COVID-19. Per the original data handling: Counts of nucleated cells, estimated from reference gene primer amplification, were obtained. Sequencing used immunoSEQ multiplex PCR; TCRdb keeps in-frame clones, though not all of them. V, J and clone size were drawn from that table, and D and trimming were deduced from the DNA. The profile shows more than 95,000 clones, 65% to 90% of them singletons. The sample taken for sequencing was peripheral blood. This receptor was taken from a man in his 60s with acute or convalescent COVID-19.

The CDR3 loop reads CATSGLQNTGELFF. The CDR3 DNA sequence: TGTGCCACCTCGGGACTCCAGAACACCGGGGAGCTGTTTTTT. V and J are TRBV10-3 and TRBJ2-2, with D possibly TRBD2 on 6 matching bases. V lost 10 bases to trimming and J lost 1 base, with 13 bases between them. The CDR3 runs 14 residues. Per the germline V gene, CDR1 is ENHRY and CDR2 is SYGVKD.